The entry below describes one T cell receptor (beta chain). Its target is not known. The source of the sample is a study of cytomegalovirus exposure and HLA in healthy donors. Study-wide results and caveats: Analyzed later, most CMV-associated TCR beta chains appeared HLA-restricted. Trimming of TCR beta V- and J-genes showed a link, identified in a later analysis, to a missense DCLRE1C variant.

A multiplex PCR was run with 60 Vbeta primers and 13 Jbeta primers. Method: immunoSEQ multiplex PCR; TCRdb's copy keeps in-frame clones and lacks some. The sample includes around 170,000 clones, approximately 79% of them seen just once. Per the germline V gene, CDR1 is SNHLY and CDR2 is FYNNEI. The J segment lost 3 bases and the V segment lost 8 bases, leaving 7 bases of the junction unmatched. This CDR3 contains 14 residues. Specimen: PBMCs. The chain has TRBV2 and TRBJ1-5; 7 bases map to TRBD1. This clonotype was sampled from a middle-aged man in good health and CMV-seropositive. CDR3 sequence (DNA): TGTGCCAGCGGGACAGCCTCTCCCAATCAGCCCCAGCATTTT. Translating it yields CASGTASPNQPQHF.